These 6 T cell receptor beta chains were all obtained from the same sample, sequenced in a study of PD-L1 blockade in urothelial cancer (dated by TCRdb to 2017 to 2019). Receptor amplification or capture employed the immunoSEQ multiplex PCR assay. The source is immuneACCESS, and TCRdb retained only in-frame sequences with V and J called. Part of the clones is not carried over; for the studies checked, unresolved V genes explain less than half of this, and the remainder is unexplained. The table for this sample lists about 80,000 clones; approximately 86% of them were counted only once. Around 5% of the sample is in the top ten clones. The starting material was PBMCs, obtained around atezolizumab (anti-PD-L1) treatment. Receptors were obtained from a woman in her 70s with urothelial cancer.

V gene TRBV25-1 combines with J gene TRBJ1-5, with 7 bases that match TRBD1. The CDR3 spans 14 residues. J was trimmed by 4 bases and V by 3 bases; bases with no gene match: 3. The germline V gene has CDR1 MGHDK and CDR2 SYGVNS. The CDR3 sequence is CASSDKQGNQPQHF. In DNA form, the CDR3 reads TGTGCCAGCAGTGACAAACAGGGGAATCAGCCCCAGCATTTT.

V usage is TRBV6-5 and J usage is TRBJ1-5; no firm D call. Trimming took 2 bases from V and 6 from J, leaving 8 bases between them. Germline V gene sequence: CDR1 MNHEY, CDR2 SVGAGI. The CDR3 length is 13 residues. The CDR3 nucleotides read TGTGCCAGCAGTTACGTAGCGGGTCAGCCCCAGCATTTT. As protein: CASSYVAGQPQHF.

The CDR3 nucleotides are TGTGCCAGCCGCCTCGTTGGAGCCCTACGAGAGCAGTACTTC. Translated: CASRLVGALREQYF. The rearrangement joins TRBV6-1 to TRBJ2-7; D unresolved. This CDR3 has 14 amino acids. Germline CDR1 is MNHNS and CDR2 is SASEGT. Trimming took 8 bases from V and 7 from J, leaving 21 bases between them.

In its sample, this clone was seen a few times. The chain links TRBV9 to TRBJ2-2; TRBD2 matches at 7 bases. This CDR3 has 17 amino acids. Germline lookup yields CDR1 SGDLS and CDR2 YYNGEE. The V gene end was trimmed by 0 bases and the J gene end by 0 bases; junction bases not matched to a gene: 5. Here the CDR3 reads CASSVDPSGANTGELFF. CDR3 DNA sequence: TGTGCCAGCAGCGTAGATCCTAGCGGAGCGAACACCGGGGAGCTGTTTTTT.

This clone was seen a handful of times. The gene calls are TRBV2 and TRBJ1-5; a weak D match, TRBD1 (5 bases). The germline V gene encodes CDR1 SNHLY and CDR2 FYNNEI. The length of the CDR3 is 15 residues. Trimming removed 7 bases at V and 2 bases at J, with 15 bases between. CDR3 DNA sequence: TGTGCCAGCACCTCCGACAGCATGGGCAATCAGCCCCAGCATTTT. Its translation: CASTSDSMGNQPQHF.

This chain links TRBV28 with TRBJ2-7; possibly TRBD2 for D (6 bases). CDR1 and CDR2 from the germline V gene are MDHEN and SYDVKM. The V end was cut by 3 bases, the J end by 3 bases, with 18 bases between. The CDR3 is made up of 16 amino acids. CDR3 sequence: CASSFLPAGSIYEQYF. CDR3 in DNA: TGTGCCAGCAGTTTTCTCCCGGCGGGGAGTATCTACGAGCAGTACTTC.